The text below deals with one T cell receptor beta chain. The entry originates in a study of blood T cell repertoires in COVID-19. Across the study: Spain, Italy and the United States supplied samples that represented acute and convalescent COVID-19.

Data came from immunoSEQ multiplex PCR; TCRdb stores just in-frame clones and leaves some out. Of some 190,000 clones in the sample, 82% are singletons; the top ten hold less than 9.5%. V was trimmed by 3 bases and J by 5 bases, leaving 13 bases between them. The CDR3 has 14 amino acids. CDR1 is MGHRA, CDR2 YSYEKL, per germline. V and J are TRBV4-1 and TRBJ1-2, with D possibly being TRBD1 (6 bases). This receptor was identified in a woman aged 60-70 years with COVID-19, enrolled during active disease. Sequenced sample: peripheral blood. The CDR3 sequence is CASSQPGQPYGYTF. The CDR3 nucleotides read TGCGCCAGCAGCCAGCCCGGACAGCCATATGGCTACACCTTC.